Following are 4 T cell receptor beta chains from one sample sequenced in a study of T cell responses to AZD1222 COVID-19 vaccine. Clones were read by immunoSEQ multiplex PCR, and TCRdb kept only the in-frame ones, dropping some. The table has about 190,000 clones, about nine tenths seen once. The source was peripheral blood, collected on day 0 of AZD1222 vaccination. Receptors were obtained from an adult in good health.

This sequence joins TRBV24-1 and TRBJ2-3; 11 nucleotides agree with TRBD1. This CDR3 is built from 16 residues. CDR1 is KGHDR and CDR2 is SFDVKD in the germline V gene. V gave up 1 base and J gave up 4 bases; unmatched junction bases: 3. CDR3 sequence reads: CATSDLKGQGADTQYF. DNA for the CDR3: TGTGCCACCAGTGATTTAAAGGGACAGGGGGCAGATACGCAGTATTTT.

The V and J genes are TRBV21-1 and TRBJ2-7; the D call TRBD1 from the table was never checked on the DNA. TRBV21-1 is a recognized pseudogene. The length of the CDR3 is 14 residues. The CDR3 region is CASKAGQGSYEQYF. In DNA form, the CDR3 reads TGTGCCAGCAAAGCCGGACAGGGATCCTACGAGCAGTACTTC.

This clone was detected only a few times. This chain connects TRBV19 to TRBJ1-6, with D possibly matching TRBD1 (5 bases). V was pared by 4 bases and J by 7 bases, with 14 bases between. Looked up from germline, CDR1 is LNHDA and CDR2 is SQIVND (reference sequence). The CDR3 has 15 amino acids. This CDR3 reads CASSTAGMRNSPLHF. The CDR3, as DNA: TGTGCCAGTAGTACGGCAGGGATGCGAAATTCACCCCTCCACTTT.

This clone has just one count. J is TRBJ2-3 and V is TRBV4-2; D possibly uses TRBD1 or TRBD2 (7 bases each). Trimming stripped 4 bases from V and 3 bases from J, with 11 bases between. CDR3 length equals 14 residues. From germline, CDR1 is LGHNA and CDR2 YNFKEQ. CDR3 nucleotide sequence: TGTGCCAGCAGCCCAGGGGGGGGGACAGATACGCAGTATTTT. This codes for CASSPGGGTDTQYF.